A single sample gave rise to the 20 T cell receptor beta chains below, sequenced in a study of cytomegalovirus exposure and HLA in healthy donors. Primers for the PCR totalled 60 Vbeta and 13 Jbeta. Measured with immunoSEQ multiplex PCR; TCRdb has only the in-frame clones, and not every one. The repertoire holds 280,000 or so clones, with 80% to 90% as singletons. Sample: PBMCs. The receptors were gathered from a woman aged 18 to 35 in good health and CMV-seronegative.

V usage is TRBV10-3 and J usage is TRBJ1-1; 9 bases map to TRBD1. The germline V gene encodes CDR1 ENHRY and CDR2 SYGVKD. V shed 0 bases, J shed 0 bases, and the junction held 8 bases outside the gene matches. The CDR3 runs to 18 residues. CDR3 region: CAISESTGGPGMNTEAFF. DNA for the CDR3: TGTGCCATCAGTGAGTCGACAGGGGGGCCGGGAATGAACACTGAAGCTTTCTTT.

J is TRBJ2-3 and V is TRBV6-5; tentative D call: TRBD2 (5 bases). Between the trimmed V and J ends, which lost 6 bases and 5 bases, there was a span of 9 bases. The CDR3 is 12 residues long. From germline, CDR1 is MNHEY and CDR2 SVGAGI. CDR3 loop: CASRRGRDTQYF. In DNA form, the CDR3 reads TGTGCCAGCAGGAGAGGGAGAGATACGCAGTATTTT.

This chain connects TRBV10-3 to TRBJ2-3, with 13 bases lining up with TRBD2. V lost 6 bases to trimming and J lost 6 bases; unmatched junction nucleotides: 6. The CDR3 loop spans 15 amino acids. Germline V CDR1 and CDR2: ENHRY, SYGVKD. The CDR3 protein is CAIRQPTSGGDTQYF. The CDR3 bases are TGTGCCATCAGACAACCGACTAGCGGGGGGGATACGCAGTATTTT.

This clone was observed a handful of times. V gene TRBV7-3 combines with J gene TRBJ2-6; D gene uncertain. The CDR3 is 15 amino acids. The V end lost 5 bases, the J end lost 1 base, and 9 bases lay between the germline ends. Germline V gene lookup returns CDR1 SGHTA and CDR2 FQGTGA. This chain's CDR3 is CASSPERSGANVLTF. CDR3 DNA: TGTGCCAGCAGCCCAGAGAGGTCTGGGGCCAACGTCCTGACTTTC. The full variable domain, rest sourced from reference TRBV7-3 and TRBJ2-6, is GAGVSQTPSNKVTEKGKYVELRCDPISGHTALYWYRQSLGQGPEFLIYFQGTGAADDSGLPNDRFFAVRPEGSVSTLKIQRTERGDSAVYLCASSPERSGANVLTFGAGSRLTVL.

This clone was seen only once. The V and J genes are TRBV2 and TRBJ2-1; 8 bases match TRBD1. This CDR3 region has 16 residues. With V trimmed by 3 bases and J by 4 bases, 8 bases remained unmatched. Germline CDR1 SNHLY, CDR2 FYNNEI. CDR3 bases: TGTGCCAGCAGTGAGATACCGGGACAGGTATACAATGAGCAGTTCTTC. It encodes CASSEIPGQVYNEQFF. Full variable domain (rest looked up from reference TRBV2 and TRBJ2-1): EPEVTQTPSHQVTQMGQEVILRCVPISNHLYFYWYRQILGQKVEFLVSFYNNEISEKSEIFDDQFSVERPDGSNFTLKIRSTKLEDSAMYFCASSEIPGQVYNEQFFGPGTRLTVL.

The chain recombines TRBV25-1 with TRBJ1-5; 7 positions match TRBD1. Germline lookup yields CDR1 MGHDK and CDR2 SYGVNS. CDR3 length equals 14 residues. The V gene end was trimmed by 4 bases and the J gene end by 7 bases; junction bases not matched to a gene: 7. The CDR3 here is CASSGQGREQPQHF. As DNA, the CDR3 is TGTGCCAGCAGTGGACAGGGTCGGGAGCAGCCCCAGCATTTT.

The chain joins TRBV25-1 to TRBJ1-2, with TRBD1 identical over 11 bases. CDR1 is MGHDK and CDR2 is SYGVNS in the germline V gene. This CDR3 has 16 residues. V was pared by 6 bases and J by 1 base, with 7 bases of the junction left unmatched. The CDR3 region is CASRGTGGGGNYGYTF. Written as DNA, the CDR3 is TGTGCCAGCAGGGGGACAGGGGGAGGAGGTAACTATGGCTACACCTTC.

This sequence joins TRBV29-1 and TRBJ2-3; TRBD2 agrees at 7 bases. The CDR3 extends over 15 amino acids. Germline V gene lookup returns CDR1 SQVTM and CDR2 ANQGSEA. The V gene end was trimmed by 8 bases and the J gene end by 2 bases; junction bases not matched to a gene: 13. CDR3 sequence (DNA): TGCAGCAGCTACTCTAGTAGCGGGTCCACAGATACGCAGTATTTT. Residues: CSSYSSSGSTDTQYF.

This chain connects TRBV9 to TRBJ2-3, with D perhaps TRBD2 (5 bases). V lost 0 bases and J 5 bases, leaving 16 bases between the germline ends. The CDR3 extends over 16 amino acids. In germline, CDR1 is SGDLS, CDR2 YYNGEE. The CDR3 here is CASSVVWSSSRDTQYF. CDR3 sequence (DNA): TGTGCCAGCAGCGTAGTTTGGTCTAGCTCGAGAGATACGCAGTATTTT.

This sequence joins TRBV18 and TRBJ1-2; D perhaps matches TRBD1 (6 bases). From germline, CDR1 is KGHSH and CDR2 LQKENI. The length of the CDR3 is 15 residues. V was pared by 5 bases and J by 8 bases, with 21 bases between. CDR3 DNA sequence: TGTGCCAGCTCAGGAGGGGAGGGACACCCTCGAGGCTACACCTTC. Translation gives CASSGGEGHPRGYTF. The complete variable domain, with remaining parts taken from reference TRBV18 and TRBJ1-2, reads NAGVMQNPRHLVRRRGQEARLRCSPMKGHSHVYWYRQLPEEGLKFMVYLQKENIIDESGMPKERFSAEFPKEGPSILRIQQVVRGDSAAYFCASSGGEGHPRGYTFGSGTRLTVV.

This clone appeared a few times. The V call is TRBV7-6, the J call TRBJ1-2, with 7 bases aligning to TRBD1. The ends lost 5 bases at V and 4 bases at J; junction bases unmatched: 10. This CDR3 has 15 amino acids. The germline CDR1 and CDR2 sequences are SGHVS and FNYEAQ. Here the CDR3 reads CASSPTGELSYGYTF. The CDR3, as DNA: TGTGCCAGCAGCCCTACAGGGGAGCTGAGCTATGGCTACACCTTC.

This chain joins TRBV4-1 and TRBJ2-1; 7 positions agree with TRBD2. Per the germline V gene, CDR1 is MGHRA and CDR2 is YSYEKL. Trimming at V came to 4 bases and at J to 8 bases, leaving 17 bases not matched to a gene. The CDR3 spans 17 residues. The CDR3, as DNA: TGCGCCAGCAGCCTTTCAGCGGGGAGCAACCTCTTGGATGAGCAGTTCTTC. This translates into CASSLSAGSNLLDEQFF.

J is TRBJ2-1 and V is TRBV10-1, with D possibly TRBD2 on 6 matching bases. The germline V gene has CDR1 WNHNN and CDR2 SYGVQD (reference sequence). Trimming shortened V by 0 bases and J by 7 bases, and 13 bases separated the two germline ends. The CDR3 length is 15 residues. CDR3 in amino acids: CASSESRGNLNEQFF. The CDR3 DNA reads TGCGCCAGCAGTGAGTCGCGGGGAAATTTAAATGAGCAGTTCTTC.

The chain joins TRBV7-9 to TRBJ1-5, with unresolved D. The V gene's germline CDR1 is SEHNR and CDR2 FQNEAQ (reference sequence). This CDR3 contains 14 residues. Trimming removed 0 bases from V and 0 bases from J, with 3 bases in between. The CDR3, as DNA: TGTGCCAGCAGCTTAGCTCATAGCAATCAGCCCCAGCATTTT. It encodes CASSLAHSNQPQHF.

V gene TRBV5-4 combines with J gene TRBJ2-1; D is ambiguous. The CDR3 extends over 14 amino acids. Germline values: CDR1 SGHNT, CDR2 YYREEE (reference sequence). Trimming removed 0 bases at V and 3 bases at J, with 7 bases between. DNA of the CDR3: TGTGCCAGCAGCTTGGAAGCTAGCTACAATGAGCAGTTCTTC. Its translation: CASSLEASYNEQFF.

V and J are TRBV5-1 and TRBJ2-1; D possibly corresponds to TRBD2 (5 bases). V lost 0 bases to trimming and J lost 5 bases, with 9 bases between them. The germline gives CDR1 SGHRS, CDR2 YFSETQ. This CDR3 is 14 amino acids long. This CDR3 is CASSLGSGNNEQFF. The CDR3 DNA reads as TGCGCCAGCAGCTTGGGGAGCGGAAACAATGAGCAGTTCTTC.

The chain joins TRBV4-1 to TRBJ2-5; the match to TRBD1 covers 7 bases. The J call may not be correct, given that the DNA end is closer to TRBJ2-7. Germline-derived CDR1 and CDR2 are MGHRA and YSYEKL. The CDR3 has 15 amino acids. The chain's CDR3 is CASSQGQGIDYEQYF. The CDR3 DNA sequence: TGCGCCAGCAGCCAAGGACAGGGAATCGACTACGAGCAGTACTTC.

The V and J genes are TRBV5-4 and TRBJ1-1, with D possibly being TRBD1 (6 bases). This CDR3 region has 15 residues. CDR1 is SGHNT, CDR2 YYREEE, per germline (reference sequence). V was cut by 4 bases and J by 6 bases, with 19 bases left in between. The CDR3 protein is CASSLQWQGRAEAFF. CDR3 bases: TGTGCCAGCAGCCTCCAGTGGCAGGGGAGGGCTGAAGCTTTCTTT.

This chain links TRBV5-6 with TRBJ2-1, with D possibly being TRBD2 (6 bases). Trimming shortened V by 0 bases and J by 10 bases, and 17 bases separated the two germline ends. This CDR3 spans 15 amino acids. Germline CDR1 reads SGHDT; CDR2 reads YYEEEE. Here the CDR3 reads CASSLARGTISEQFF. CDR3 sequence (DNA): TGTGCCAGCAGCTTGGCCCGGGGGACCATCAGCGAGCAGTTCTTC. Drawing the rest from reference TRBV5-6 and TRBJ2-1, the complete variable domain is DAGVTQSPTHLIKTRGQQVTLRCSPKSGHDTVSWYQQALGQGPQFIFQYYEEEERQRGNFPDRFSGHQFPNYSSELNVNALLLGDSALYLCASSLARGTISEQFFGPGTRLTVL.

V usage is TRBV18 and J usage is TRBJ2-5; 9 bases agree with TRBD1. Trimming removed 0 bases from V and 4 bases from J; junction bases left unmatched: 3. Germline-derived CDR1 and CDR2 are KGHSH and LQKENI. This CDR3 spans 15 amino acids. In nucleotides, the CDR3 is TGTGCCAGCTCACCACCGGGACAGGGAGGAGAGACCCAGTACTTC. This gives the protein CASSPPGQGGETQYF.